This T cell receptor (beta chain) is drawn from a study of CD8 T cells in Susac syndrome. On the study more broadly: When their blood was taken, patients with Susac syndrome were therapy-naive, taking corticosteroids, or taking intravenous immunoglobulin alone. Study observations and caveats: Across the total CD8+ repertoires, sixteen Susac-specific public clones were found. The CD8+ TEMRA repertoires yielded about five such clones.

An input of roughly 0.5 to 1 ug of RNA was subjected to reverse transcription using random hexamers. The CDR3 of TCR beta was amplified by immunoSEQ multiplex PCR across 54 Vbeta and 13 Jbeta. TCRdb passed the immunoSEQ multiplex PCR reads through MiXCR, listing each CDR3 protein once. The sample lists about 150,000 distinct CDR3 sequences; over 90% were seen once. Patients having Susac syndrome satisfied recently defined diagnostic criteria for definite or probable disease. A word on this clonotype: Antigen: not known.

Trimming shortened V by 3 bases and J by 5 bases, and 13 bases separated the two germline ends. Germline V lookup: CDR1 KGHSH, CDR2 LQKENI. The CDR3 is made up of 15 amino acids. The sequencing sample was made of CD8+ T cells from PBMCs. The chain links TRBV18 to TRBJ1-4; unclear D gene. The clonotype comes from a human donor with Susac syndrome. CDR3 sequence (DNA): TGTGCCAGCTCACCCCACGGTGGCGGAAATGAAAAACTGTTTTTT. This codes for CASSPHGGGNEKLFF.